In this sample, the clone carrying this T cell receptor (beta chain) turned up a few times. Its antigen is not identified. The entry originates in a study of response to subunit inactivated influenza vaccine. Study-wide results and limits: Authors proposed each seasonal influenza vaccination draws in few new T cells.

TCRdb passed the RT-PCR reads through MiXCR, listing each CDR3 protein once. The profile covers 150,000 to 200,000 distinct CDR3 sequences, with over 8.5% appearing a single time and around 40% taken by the ten largest. This receptor was obtained from a man between 50 and 75 years old who received an inactivated influenza vaccine. The specimen comprised CD8+ T cells sorted from PBMCs, sampled less than 30 months after vaccination.

The CDR3 is CASSQSVSGGGTGELFF. The CDR3 DNA is TGCGCCAGCAGCCAATCAGTTAGCGGGGGCGGAACCGGGGAGCTGTTTTTT. This chain joins TRBV4-3 and TRBJ2-2, with 9 bases lining up with TRBD2. Unmatched junction bases numbered 9, after V lost 2 bases and J lost 5 bases. Germline CDR1 reads LGHNA; CDR2 reads YSLEER. The CDR3 runs 17 residues.